Shown below are 27 T cell receptor beta chains from a single sample sequenced in a study of T cells expressing NK-cell markers. TCRdb re-called the 5' RACE reads and shows each CDR3 protein once, DNA omitted. The sample's table shows some 280,000 distinct CDR3 sequences. Input material: blood T cells: a sorted CD56 or NKG2C T cell subset, CD4+ or CD8+ T cells, or bulk PBMC T cells (not recorded which). These receptors were taken from a man younger than 30 in good health.

This chain connects TRBV19 to TRBJ2-7. The CDR3 covers 14 residues. From germline, CDR1 is LNHDA and CDR2 SQIVND (reference sequence). The CDR3 here is CASKNGQGTYEQYF.

The chain employs TRBV12-3 or TRBV12-4 and TRBJ2-6; lacking DNA, the TRBD1 call made by TCRdb goes unchecked. This CDR3 is 16 amino acids long. CDR3 sequence: CASSLAGAAGANVLTF.

The chain is built from TRBV15 and TRBJ2-5; TCRdb's D call of TRBD2 is untestable without DNA. Germline V CDR1 and CDR2: LNHNV, YYDKDF (reference sequence). This CDR3 spans 15 amino acids. The CDR3 sequence: CATSRTGGRGETQYF. The variable domain in full, completed from reference TRBV15 and TRBJ2-5, reads DAMVIQNPRYQVTQFGKPVTLSCSQTLNHNVMYWYQQKSSQAPKLLFHYYDKDFNNEADTPDNFQSRRPNTSFCFLDIRSPGLGDTAMYLCATSRTGGRGETQYFGPGTRLLVL.

This chain's CDR3 is CSAPRGANNEQFF. The genes are TRBV20-1 and TRBJ2-1; the D call of TRBD1 rests on TCRdb alone, since no DNA is present to check it. The CDR3 sequence is 13 residues long. The germline V gene encodes CDR1 DFQATT and CDR2 SNEGSKA (reference sequence).

The CDR3 sequence: CSVDLRGRTDTQYF. The chain joins TRBV29-1 to TRBJ2-3; the TRBD1 assignment by TCRdb is unverifiable without DNA. The CDR3 runs 14 residues. Germline lookup yields CDR1 SQVTM and CDR2 ANQGSEA.

The chain recombines TRBV6-5 with TRBJ1-3; checking the TCRdb D call of TRBD1 is not possible without DNA. This CDR3 is 17 amino acids long. Germline V lookup: CDR1 MNHEY, CDR2 SVGAGI. The CDR3 protein is CASSYQGAMLSGNTIYF.

The gene calls are TRBV18 and TRBJ2-2. The germline CDR1 and CDR2 sequences are KGHSH and LQKENI. The CDR3 is 14 amino acids. The CDR3 is CASSPEALTGELFF.

The gene calls are TRBV5-4 and TRBJ2-2; the TCRdb call, TRBD2, lacks DNA for checking. Germline-derived CDR1 and CDR2 are SGHNT and YYREEE (reference sequence). This CDR3 contains 16 residues. Here the CDR3 reads CASSSRAYKDHGELFF.

CDR3 region: CASSLTAGSYEQYF. The chain joins TRBV12-3 or TRBV12-4 to TRBJ2-7. There are 14 residues in the CDR3.

The genes are TRBV7-3 and TRBJ2-2; TCRdb calls TRBD1, which cannot be checked without DNA. CDR1 SGHTA and CDR2 FQGTGA come from the germline V gene. This CDR3 is built from 16 residues. The CDR3 loop is CASSLTRQGLSGELFF.

The J gene is TRBJ2-7, the V gene TRBV30. CDR1 is GTSNPN, CDR2 SVGIG, per germline (reference sequence). The CDR3 is made up of 14 amino acids. CDR3 protein: CAWSEGSGPLEQYF.

The chain links TRBV4-3 to TRBJ2-2. The CDR3 is made up of 15 amino acids. Germline-derived CDR1 and CDR2 are LGHNA and YSLEER. The CDR3 spells CASSQEGRNTGELFF.

The V call is TRBV24-1, the J call TRBJ2-1; TCRdb reports TRBD1, a call that lacks DNA to check it against. Germline V gene data show CDR1 as KGHDR and CDR2 as SFDVKD. The CDR3 loop spans 14 amino acids. Here the CDR3 reads CATSDLARGREQFF.

V and J are TRBV20-1 and TRBJ1-1; lacking DNA, the TRBD1 call made by TCRdb goes unchecked. This CDR3 is built from 11 residues. Germline V gene data show CDR1 as DFQATT and CDR2 as SNEGSKA (reference sequence). CDR3 amino acids: CSAGRGQGAFF.

This chain uses TRBV6-1 with TRBJ2-1; TCRdb selects TRBD2, and the lack of DNA leaves this call unchecked. The CDR3 is made up of 17 amino acids. Germline CDR1 MNHNS, CDR2 SASEGT. The CDR3 protein is CASSQRLAGDFYNEQFF.

The chain links TRBV12-3 or TRBV12-4 to TRBJ2-4. This CDR3 has 16 amino acids. The CDR3 region is CASSLGQGLAKNIQYF.

V usage is TRBV6-1 and J usage is TRBJ2-5; the D call from TCRdb, TRBD2, cannot be confirmed without DNA. This CDR3 spans 13 amino acids. Germline V lookup: CDR1 MNHNS, CDR2 SASEGT. CDR3 sequence reads: CASAAGGVETQYF.

This rearrangement joins TRBV7-2 to TRBJ1-2; TCRdb's D gene call, TRBD1, goes unchecked for lack of DNA. The CDR3 loop spans 14 amino acids. Germline-derived CDR1 and CDR2 are SGHTA and FQGNSA. CDR3 sequence: CASSYGRGVYGYTF.

The CDR3 reads CASSLWHQQFF. This chain joins TRBV12-3 or TRBV12-4 and TRBJ2-1. The CDR3 runs 11 residues.

The J gene is TRBJ2-5, the V gene TRBV11-2; TCRdb picks TRBD2, but there is no DNA to check that call. CDR3 length: 17 amino acids. Germline V CDR1 and CDR2: SGHAT, FQNNGV. The CDR3 is CASSLDAMTSGSRAQYF. Full variable domain (missing parts from reference TRBV11-2 and TRBJ2-5): EAGVAQSPRYKIIEKRQSVAFWCNPISGHATLYWYQQILGQGPKLLIQFQNNGVVDDSQLPKDRFSAERLKGVDSTLKIQPAKLEDSAVYLCASSLDAMTSGSRAQYFGPGTRLLVL.

This chain links TRBV10-3 with TRBJ1-5; TCRdb returns TRBD1, unconfirmable since there is no DNA. The germline V gene has CDR1 ENHRY and CDR2 SYGVKD. The CDR3 loop spans 15 amino acids. This chain's CDR3 is CAISAGRDSNQPQHF.

The chain has TRBV18 and TRBJ2-1. The CDR3 spans 13 residues. CDR1 and CDR2 from the germline V gene are KGHSH and LQKENI. The CDR3 is CASSQTEYNEQFF.

Here the CDR3 reads CASSSSGSLTDTQYF. The rearrangement links TRBV12-3 or TRBV12-4 to TRBJ2-3. CDR3 length: 15 residues.

The chain recombines TRBV20-1 with TRBJ2-1. This CDR3 has 14 amino acids. Germline V gene lookup returns CDR1 DFQATT and CDR2 SNEGSKA (reference sequence). CDR3 region: CSARVSFLLNEQFF.

V and J are TRBV4-2 and TRBJ1-1; there is no DNA to check the TCRdb D call of TRBD1. CDR1 is LGHNA, CDR2 YNFKEQ, per germline. The CDR3 contains 14 residues. The CDR3: CASSQDGTGTEAFF.

The chain recombines TRBV29-1 with TRBJ2-1; TCRdb selects TRBD1, and the lack of DNA leaves this call unchecked. The CDR3 sequence is 12 residues long. The germline V gene encodes CDR1 SQVTM and CDR2 ANQGSEA. CDR3 loop: CSATSGTNEQFF.

The V gene is TRBV28, the J gene TRBJ1-5; there is no DNA to check the TCRdb D call of TRBD1. Germline V gene lookup returns CDR1 MDHEN and CDR2 SYDVKM. The CDR3 is 17 amino acids. The CDR3 loop reads CASSPTGSLYSNQPQHF.